Included here is one TCR beta chain sequence, with context. This sample was taken from a study of T cells in Graves' hyperthyroidism and ophthalmopathy. Trimming removed 5 bases at V and 1 base at J, with 12 bases between. From germline, CDR1 is MDHEN and CDR2 SYDVKM. The CDR3 contains 15 residues. Authors of the study amplified TCR beta CDR3 regions from RNA transcripts. First-round RT-PCR targeting the TCR CDR3 was performed with the HTBI primer set. MiXCR, applied by TCRdb to the multiplex PCR reads, yields one record per CDR3 protein. The table includes under 350,000 distinct CDR3 sequences, approximately 26% detected once.

The chain links TRBV28 to TRBJ1-5, with a weak D call TRBD1 (6 bases). This TCR was sampled from a man aged 35 to 55 with Graves' hyperthyroidism that later progressed to Graves' ophthalmopathy. The sequenced material came from blood. CDR3 nucleotides: TGTGCCAGCAGTCAGACAGGCAGAAGCAATCAGCCCCAGCATTTT. It yields the protein CASSQTGRSNQPQHF.